Presented here are 24 T cell receptor beta chains from one specimen sequenced in a study of blood T cell repertoires in COVID-19. Measured with immunoSEQ multiplex PCR; TCRdb has only the in-frame clones, and not every one. This sample yields fewer than 300,000 clones, of which 80% to 95% are seen a single time; around 1.1% belongs to the top ten. Specimen: PBMCs or T cells enriched from blood (not recorded which). Every receptor here comes from a woman in her twenties or thirties who had recovered from COVID-19.

The genes are TRBV27 and TRBJ1-4; 8 bases are shared with TRBD1. With V trimmed by 5 bases and J by 1 base, 9 bases remained unmatched. This CDR3 is 17 amino acids long. CDR1 is MNHEY and CDR2 is SMNVEV in the germline V gene (reference sequence). In DNA, the CDR3 is TGTGCCAGCAGTCGAACCAGGGGGCTTGGAACTAATGAAAAACTGTTTTTT. This gives the protein CASSRTRGLGTNEKLFF.

The chain combines TRBV29-1 with TRBJ2-2, with a tentative D call TRBD1 (6 bases). CDR1 is SQVTM, CDR2 ANQGSEA, per germline. The V gene lost 4 bases and the J gene lost 5 bases, with 11 bases spanning the gap. CDR3 length: 13 residues. The CDR3 loop reads CSVVPGATGELFF. The CDR3 DNA is TGCAGCGTTGTTCCAGGGGCGACCGGGGAGCTGTTTTTT.

The chain links TRBV28 to TRBJ2-3; 9 bases agree with TRBD2. The CDR3 contains 16 residues. Trimming removed 6 bases from V and 1 base from J; junction bases left unmatched: 8. Germline V gives CDR1 MDHEN, CDR2 SYDVKM. CDR3 residues: CASSRHSGSGTDTQYF. CDR3 DNA: TGTGCCAGCAGCCGACATAGCGGGAGTGGCACAGATACGCAGTATTTT. Together with reference TRBV28 and TRBJ2-3, the CDR3 gives the full variable domain: DVKVTQSSRYLVKRTGEKVFLECVQDMDHENMFWYRQDPGLGLRLIYFSYDVKMKEKGDIPEGYSVSREKKERFSLILESASTNQTSMYLCASSRHSGSGTDTQYFGPGTRLTVL.

The V call is TRBV27, the J call TRBJ1-5, with D possibly matching TRBD1 (5 bases). The V end lost 5 bases, the J end lost 4 bases, and 18 bases lay between the germline ends. The CDR3 contains 16 residues. Germline V lookup: CDR1 MNHEY, CDR2 SMNVEV (reference sequence). The CDR3 protein is CASSPRGGRHNQPQHF. The CDR3 DNA reads TGTGCCAGCAGTCCTAGGGGCGGTAGACATAATCAGCCCCAGCATTTT.

V gene TRBV27 combines with J gene TRBJ2-7; possible D gene TRBD1, 5 bases. Germline CDR1 reads MNHEY; CDR2 reads SMNVEV (reference sequence). Trimming cost V 0 bases and J 2 bases, with 14 bases left between them. This CDR3 is 16 amino acids long. The CDR3 is CASSLSETVLPYEQYF. The CDR3 DNA is TGTGCCAGCAGTTTATCAGAGACAGTCCTTCCCTACGAGCAGTACTTC.

This chain connects TRBV2 to TRBJ2-7; D remains ambiguous. Per the germline V gene, CDR1 is SNHLY and CDR2 is FYNNEI. The CDR3 is made up of 10 amino acids. Trimming shortened V by 2 bases and J by 7 bases, and 3 bases separated the two germline ends. The CDR3 is CASSEYEQYF. The CDR3 DNA reads as TGTGCCAGCAGTGAATATGAGCAGTACTTC.

Note on this clone: In the same sample, other DNA sequences code for this CDR3. This chain joins TRBV27 and TRBJ2-7, with 12 bases that match TRBD2. The ends lost 3 bases at V and 2 bases at J; junction bases unmatched: 2. Germline loops: CDR1 MNHEY, CDR2 SMNVEV (reference sequence). The CDR3 length is 15 residues. The CDR3 nucleotides are TGTGCCAGCAGTTTTAGGACTAGCGGGACCTACGAGCAGTACTTC. Its protein product is CASSFRTSGTYEQYF.

The V and J genes are TRBV10-3 and TRBJ2-1; 7 bases are shared with TRBD2. Trimming removed 6 bases from V and 0 bases from J; junction bases left unmatched: 5. CDR1 and CDR2 from the germline V gene are ENHRY and SYGVKD. The CDR3 is made up of 15 amino acids. The CDR3 here is CAIRIAGSSYNEQFF. Written as DNA, the CDR3 is TGTGCCATCAGGATAGCGGGTAGCTCCTACAATGAGCAGTTCTTC.

The chain carries TRBV2 and TRBJ2-1; D might be TRBD1 (6 bases). This CDR3 has 12 residues. The germline V and J ends were trimmed by 6 bases and 4 bases, with 7 bases remaining between them. Germline V gene data show CDR1 as SNHLY and CDR2 as FYNNEI. CDR3 DNA: TGTGCCAGCAGCGGACAGTACAATGAGCAGTTCTTC. This gives the protein CASSGQYNEQFF.

This rearrangement joins TRBV30 to TRBJ2-5; D is perhaps TRBD1 (6 bases). V lost 1 base and J lost 1, with 10 bases in between. This CDR3 has 14 amino acids. CDR1 and CDR2 (germline): GTSNPN, SVGIG (reference sequence). CDR3 DNA sequence: TGTGCCTGGAGTGCCGGGACAACCCAAGAGACCCAGTACTTC. It encodes CAWSAGTTQETQYF.

The chain uses TRBV12-5 and TRBJ1-1, with 12 bases matching TRBD1. The junction had 8 bases not matched to a gene; V was cut back by 3 bases and J by 6 bases. The CDR3 has 16 residues. Germline CDR1 LGHNT, CDR2 FRNRAP. The CDR3 protein is CASGLTTGTGGSEAFF. In DNA, the CDR3 is TGTGCTAGTGGTTTAACTACCGGGACAGGGGGCTCTGAAGCTTTCTTT.

The genes are TRBV7-2 and TRBJ2-7; the match to TRBD2 covers 10 bases. This CDR3 spans 15 amino acids. Germline CDR1 and CDR2: SGHTA and FQGNSA. V shed 1 base, J shed 3 bases, and the junction held 3 bases outside the gene matches. The CDR3 loop reads CASSLDSGRYYEQYF. The CDR3 nucleotides read TGTGCCAGCAGCTTAGATAGCGGGAGGTACTACGAGCAGTACTTC.

The chain is built from TRBV6-5 and TRBJ1-1; D unresolved. Trimming removed 2 bases from V and 1 base from J, with 5 bases in between. The germline V gene encodes CDR1 MNHEY and CDR2 SVGAGI. This CDR3 is 13 amino acids long. The CDR3 sequence is CASSYRQNTEAFF. In DNA, the CDR3 is TGTGCCAGCAGTTACAGACAGAACACTGAAGCTTTCTTT.

The chain has TRBV18 and TRBJ1-1; D possibly corresponds to TRBD1 (5 bases). The ends were cut back, 2 bases at V and 0 bases at J, with 19 bases in the middle. CDR3 length: 18 residues. Germline V gene sequence: CDR1 KGHSH, CDR2 LQKENI. The DNA for the CDR3 is TGTGCCAGCTCACCATATCGGCAGGGAGGGCCGATGAACACTGAAGCTTTCTTT. This gives the protein CASSPYRQGGPMNTEAFF.

The V call is TRBV11-3, the J call TRBJ2-1; 10 bases align to TRBD1. Looked up from germline, CDR1 is SGHNT and CDR2 is YENEEA. V shed 5 bases, J shed 8 bases, and the junction held 6 bases outside the gene matches. The CDR3 extends over 14 amino acids. CDR3 sequence reads: CASSPGTGVYEQFF. CDR3 nucleotide sequence: TGTGCCAGCAGCCCCGGGACAGGGGTCTATGAGCAGTTCTTC.

CDR3 region: CASSYGAGANVLTF. Here the CDR3 DNA reads TGTGCCAGCAGTTACGGAGCTGGGGCCAACGTCCTGACTTTC. This chain links TRBV6-2 or TRBV6-3 with TRBJ2-6; D unclear. Germline assignment: CDR1 MNHEY and CDR2 SVGEGT. V shed 2 bases and J shed 2 bases, with 4 bases lying between them. The CDR3 contains 14 residues.

The chain joins TRBV5-1 to TRBJ2-2, with D hard to call. The ends were cut back, 0 bases at V and 0 bases at J, with 6 bases in the middle. The V gene's germline CDR1 is SGHRS and CDR2 YFSETQ. This CDR3 contains 15 residues. The CDR3 reads CASSLVSPNTGELFF. CDR3 DNA sequence: TGCGCCAGCAGCTTGGTGAGCCCGAACACCGGGGAGCTGTTTTTT.

This clone was seen only once. For the CDR3, the DNA is TGTGCCAGTAGTGGAGGAACAGGGGGCCGCACTGAAGCTTTCTTT. Translating gives CASSGGTGGRTEAFF. V gene TRBV19 combines with J gene TRBJ1-1; 9 bases match TRBD1. There are 15 residues in the CDR3. Germline trimming cut 5 bases from V and 4 bases from J; bases unmatched to any gene: 8. Germline V CDR1 and CDR2: LNHDA, SQIVND (reference sequence).

The CDR3 loop is CASSGAGQGENEQFF. The CDR3 nucleotides are TGTGCCAGCAGTGGAGCGGGACAGGGTGAAAATGAGCAGTTCTTC. The chain is built from TRBV28 and TRBJ2-1; 9 nucleotides line up with TRBD1. Trimming took 5 bases from V and 7 from J; bases not matched to a gene: 9. Germline V gene sequence: CDR1 MDHEN, CDR2 SYDVKM. This CDR3 is 15 amino acids long.

The chain carries TRBV9 and TRBJ2-2; 10 nucleotides align to TRBD2. J gave up 7 bases and V 1 base, and 4 bases lay outside the gene matches. Germline assignment: CDR1 SGDLS and CDR2 YYNGEE. This CDR3 comprises 15 residues. The CDR3: CASSVKASGSGELFF. In DNA, the CDR3 is TGTGCCAGCAGCGTAAAGGCTAGCGGGAGCGGGGAGCTGTTTTTT.

The chain combines TRBV28 with TRBJ1-6, with D uncertain. This CDR3 has 14 residues. The V gene's germline CDR1 is MDHEN and CDR2 SYDVKM. V gave up 3 bases and J gave up 4 bases, with 7 bases separating them. The CDR3 DNA is TGTGCCAGCAGTTTCGGTGATTATAATTCACCCCTCCACTTT. This translates into CASSFGDYNSPLHF.

The CDR3 protein is CASSQPLAGGLGTQYF. CDR3 bases: TGTGCCAGCAGCCAACCACTAGCGGGAGGGCTCGGTACGCAGTATTTT. The chain recombines TRBV6-2 or TRBV6-3 with TRBJ2-3, with TRBD2 matching over 13 bases. With V trimmed by 6 bases and J by 8 bases, 11 bases remained unmatched. There are 16 residues in the CDR3. CDR1 MNHEY and CDR2 SVGEGT come from the germline V gene.

V and J are TRBV7-9 and TRBJ2-1; TRBD1 matches at 8 bases. The CDR3 consists of 16 residues. Germline V gene data show CDR1 as SEHNR and CDR2 as FQNEAQ (reference sequence). V was clipped by 2 bases and J by 2 bases; unmatched bases: 5. The CDR3 reads CASSLNQGATYNEQFF. In nucleotides, the CDR3 is TGTGCCAGCAGCTTAAACCAGGGGGCCACCTACAATGAGCAGTTCTTC.

V gene TRBV5-5 combines with J gene TRBJ2-1, with TRBD2 matching over 11 bases. The CDR3 runs to 17 residues. The germline V gene encodes CDR1 SGHKS and CDR2 YYEKEE (reference sequence). The trim removed 1 base at V and 0 bases at J, leaving 3 bases unmatched. The CDR3 region has the DNA TGTGCCAGCAGCTTGACTAGCGGGAGTTCCTCCTACAATGAGCAGTTCTTC. This encodes CASSLTSGSSSYNEQFF.